The T cell receptor (beta chain) under discussion was sequenced for a study of blood T cell repertoires in COVID-19. V was trimmed by 0 bases and J by 4 bases, leaving 12 bases between them. The CDR3 length is 15 residues. In germline, CDR1 is MNHEY, CDR2 SVGAGI. The repertoire was sequenced with immunoSEQ multiplex PCR; TCRdb's copy has only in-frame clones and lacks some. The data hold fewer than 110,000 clones, with about 89% observed a single time. The specimen was peripheral blood. This clonotype originated in a woman aged 55-70 years with acute or convalescent COVID-19. V usage is TRBV6-5 and J usage is TRBJ1-1; a weak D match, TRBD1 (5 bases). CDR3 amino acids: CASSYSQGGATEAFF. The CDR3 DNA reads TGTGCCAGCAGTTACTCGCAGGGAGGGGCCACTGAAGCTTTCTTT.